The T cell receptor beta chain under discussion was sequenced for a study of blood T cell repertoires in COVID-19. Turning to the study itself: Researchers got acute and convalescent COVID-19 samples from the United States, Italy and Spain.

TCRdb keeps only in-frame clones here, not all; method: immunoSEQ multiplex PCR. This sample yields about 300,000 clones, of which around nine tenths are seen a single time; approximately 7.5% belongs to the top ten. This clone came up once. The germline CDR1 and CDR2 sequences are GTSNPN and SVGIG (reference sequence). This CDR3 comprises 14 residues. The V end was cut by 0 bases, the J end by 4 bases, with 10 bases between. The chain carries TRBV30 and TRBJ1-5; D gene unclear. Sequenced input: peripheral blood. This TCR came from a woman aged 30 to 39 with COVID-19, enrolled during active disease. The CDR3 spells CAWSVRRLNQPQHF. The CDR3 DNA reads TGTGCCTGGAGTGTACGCAGGCTGAATCAGCCCCAGCATTTT.